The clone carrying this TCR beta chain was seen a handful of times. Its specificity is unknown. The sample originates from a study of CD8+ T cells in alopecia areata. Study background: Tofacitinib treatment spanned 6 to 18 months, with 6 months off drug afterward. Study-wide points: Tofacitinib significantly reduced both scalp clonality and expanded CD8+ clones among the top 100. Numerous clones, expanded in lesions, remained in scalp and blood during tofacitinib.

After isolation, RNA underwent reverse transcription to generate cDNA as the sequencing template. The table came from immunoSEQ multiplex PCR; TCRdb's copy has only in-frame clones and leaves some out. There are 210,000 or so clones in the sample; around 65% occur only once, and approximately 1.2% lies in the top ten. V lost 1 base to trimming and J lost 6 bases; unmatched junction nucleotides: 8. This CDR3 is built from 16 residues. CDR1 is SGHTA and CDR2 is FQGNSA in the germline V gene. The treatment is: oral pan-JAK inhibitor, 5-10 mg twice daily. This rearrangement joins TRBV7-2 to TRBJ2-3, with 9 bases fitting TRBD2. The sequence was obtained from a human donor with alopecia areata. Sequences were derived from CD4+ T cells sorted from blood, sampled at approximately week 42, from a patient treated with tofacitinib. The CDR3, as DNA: TGTGCCAGCAGCTTAGACCGGCGGGGGGGCCGGGATACGCAGTATTTT. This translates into CASSLDRRGGRDTQYF.